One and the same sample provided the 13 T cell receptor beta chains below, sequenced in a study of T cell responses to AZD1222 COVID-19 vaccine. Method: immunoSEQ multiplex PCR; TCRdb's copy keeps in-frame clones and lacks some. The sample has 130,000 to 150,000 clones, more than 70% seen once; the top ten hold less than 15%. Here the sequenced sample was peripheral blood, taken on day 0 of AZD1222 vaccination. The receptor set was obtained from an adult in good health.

Here the CDR3 reads CASSGEGTSGYNEQFF. CDR3 coding DNA: TGTGCCAGCAGCGGAGAAGGGACTAGCGGCTACAATGAGCAGTTCTTC. This chain uses TRBV9 with TRBJ2-1; 11 nucleotides align to TRBD2. Germline V gene data show CDR1 as SGDLS and CDR2 as YYNGEE. The CDR3 spans 16 residues. J gave up 3 bases and V 3 bases, and 5 bases lay outside the gene matches. Combining the CDR3 with reference TRBV9 and TRBJ2-1 gives the whole variable domain DSGVTQTPKHLITATGQRVTLRCSPRSGDLSVYWYQQSLDQGLQFLIQYYNGEERAKGNILERFSAQQFPDLHSELNLSSLELGDSALYFCASSGEGTSGYNEQFFGPGTRLTVL.

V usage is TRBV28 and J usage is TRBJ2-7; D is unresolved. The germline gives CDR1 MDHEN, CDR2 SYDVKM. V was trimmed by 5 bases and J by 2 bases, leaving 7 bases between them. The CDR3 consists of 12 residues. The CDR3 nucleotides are TGTGCCAGCAGTCTCTTGACCTACGAGCAGTACTTC. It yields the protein CASSLLTYEQYF.

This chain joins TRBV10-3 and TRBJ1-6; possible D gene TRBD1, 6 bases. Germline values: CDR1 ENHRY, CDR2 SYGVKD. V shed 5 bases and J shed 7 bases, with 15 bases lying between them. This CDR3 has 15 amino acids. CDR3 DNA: TGTGCCATCAGTCCCCAGACAGGACAAAATTCACCCCTCCACTTT. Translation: CAISPQTGQNSPLHF.

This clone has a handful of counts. This CDR3 is CASSRDRARLETQYF. In DNA form, the CDR3 reads TGTGCCAGCAGCCGGGACAGGGCGCGTTTAGAGACCCAGTACTTC. The chain combines TRBV6-5 with TRBJ2-5, with 9 nucleotides matching TRBD1. With 6 bases clipped from V and 4 bases from J, the junction kept 9 bases outside the gene matches. CDR3 length: 15 residues. Looked up from germline, CDR1 is MNHEY and CDR2 is SVGAGI.

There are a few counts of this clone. CDR3 in amino acids: CASTSSVDTQYF. Here the CDR3 DNA reads TGTGCCAGCACTTCTAGCGTCGATACGCAGTATTTT. The V and J genes are TRBV28 and TRBJ2-3, with a tentative D call TRBD2 (6 bases). The CDR3 extends over 12 amino acids. CDR1 and CDR2 from the germline V gene are MDHEN and SYDVKM. V lost 7 bases and J 6 bases, leaving 11 bases between the germline ends.

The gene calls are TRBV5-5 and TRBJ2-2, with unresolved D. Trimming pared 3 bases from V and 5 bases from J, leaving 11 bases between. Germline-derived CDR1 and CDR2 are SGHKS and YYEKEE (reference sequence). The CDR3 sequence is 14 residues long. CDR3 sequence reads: CASSSHARTGELFF. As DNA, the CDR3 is TGTGCCAGCAGCTCTCACGCCAGGACCGGGGAGCTGTTTTTT.

The CDR3 loop reads CASSSRTSPSTDTQYF. Written as DNA, the CDR3 is TGCGCCAGCAGCTCCCGGACTAGCCCAAGCACAGATACGCAGTATTTT. The chain is built from TRBV5-1 and TRBJ2-3, with TRBD2 matching 8 bases. The CDR3 sequence is 16 residues long. Per germline, CDR1 SGHRS and CDR2 YFSETQ. V gave up 3 bases and J gave up 0 bases; unmatched junction bases: 6.

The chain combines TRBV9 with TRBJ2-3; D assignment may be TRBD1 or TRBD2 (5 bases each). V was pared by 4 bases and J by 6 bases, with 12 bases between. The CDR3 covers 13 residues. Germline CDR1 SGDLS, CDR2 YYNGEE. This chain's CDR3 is CASSNGDADTQYF. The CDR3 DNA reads TGTGCCAGCAGCAACGGGGACGCGGATACGCAGTATTTT. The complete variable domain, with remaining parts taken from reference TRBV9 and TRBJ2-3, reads DSGVTQTPKHLITATGQRVTLRCSPRSGDLSVYWYQQSLDQGLQFLIQYYNGEERAKGNILERFSAQQFPDLHSELNLSSLELGDSALYFCASSNGDADTQYFGPGTRLTVL.

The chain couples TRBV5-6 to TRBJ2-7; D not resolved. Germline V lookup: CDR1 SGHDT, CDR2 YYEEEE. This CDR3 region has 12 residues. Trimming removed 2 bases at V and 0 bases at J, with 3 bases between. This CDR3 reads CASSFASYEQYF. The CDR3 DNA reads TGTGCCAGCAGCTTTGCCTCCTACGAGCAGTACTTC.

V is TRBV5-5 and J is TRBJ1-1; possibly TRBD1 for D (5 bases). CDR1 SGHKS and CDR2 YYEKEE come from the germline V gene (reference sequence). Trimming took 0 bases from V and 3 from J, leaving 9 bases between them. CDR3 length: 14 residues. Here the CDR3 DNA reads TGTGCCAGCAGCTTGGAACAGGATTACACTGAAGCTTTCTTT. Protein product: CASSLEQDYTEAFF.

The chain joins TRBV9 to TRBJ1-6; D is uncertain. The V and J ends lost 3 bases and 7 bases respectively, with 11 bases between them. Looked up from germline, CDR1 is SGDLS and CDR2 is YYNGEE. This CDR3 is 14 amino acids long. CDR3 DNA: TGTGCCAGCAGCGGGTCTGTTCTAAATTCACCCCTCCACTTT. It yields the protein CASSGSVLNSPLHF.

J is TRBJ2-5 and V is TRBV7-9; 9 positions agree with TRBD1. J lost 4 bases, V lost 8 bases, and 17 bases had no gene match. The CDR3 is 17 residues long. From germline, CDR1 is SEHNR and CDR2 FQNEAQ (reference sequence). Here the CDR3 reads CASGPGQGSWLAETQYF. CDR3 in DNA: TGTGCCAGCGGGCCGGGACAGGGCTCCTGGTTGGCAGAGACCCAGTACTTC.

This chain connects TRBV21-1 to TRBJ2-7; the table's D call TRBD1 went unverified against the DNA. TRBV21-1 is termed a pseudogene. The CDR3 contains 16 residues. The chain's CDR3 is CASSKAGTAGIYEQYF. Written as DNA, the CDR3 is TGTGCCAGCAGCAAAGCGGGGACAGCAGGTATTTACGAGCAGTACTTC.